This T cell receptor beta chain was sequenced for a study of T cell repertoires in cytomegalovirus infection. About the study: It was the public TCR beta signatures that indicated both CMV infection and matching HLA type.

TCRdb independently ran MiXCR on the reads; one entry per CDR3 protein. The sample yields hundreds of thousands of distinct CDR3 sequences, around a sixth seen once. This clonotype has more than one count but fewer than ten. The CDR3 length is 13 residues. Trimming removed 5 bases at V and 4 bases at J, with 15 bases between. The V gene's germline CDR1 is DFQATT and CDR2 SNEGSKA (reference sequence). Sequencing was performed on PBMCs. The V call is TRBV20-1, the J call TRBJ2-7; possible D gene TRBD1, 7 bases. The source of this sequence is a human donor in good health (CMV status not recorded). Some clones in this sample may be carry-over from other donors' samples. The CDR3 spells CSAPTGAGYEQYF. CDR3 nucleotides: TGCAGTGCTCCCACAGGGGCGGGGTACGAGCAGTACTTC.